The 29 T cell receptor beta chains given below trace back to one sample, sequenced in a study of T-cell reconstitution after alpha-beta-depleted transplantation in children. A TCRbeta library incorporating unique molecular identifiers was prepared. TCRdb called the PCR reads again in MiXCR, with one record for every CDR3 protein. The profile shows about 270,000 distinct CDR3 sequences, 9.9% of them singletons. The sample here was PBMCs from the stem cell graft donor, taken from the stem cell graft. The receptors stem from a human donor who donated a stem cell graft to a child with SCID.

The rearrangement joins TRBV7-2 to TRBJ2-3; D perhaps matches TRBD1 (6 bases). V lost 5 bases and J lost 8, with 14 bases in between. The CDR3 runs 13 residues. Germline V gives CDR1 SGHTA, CDR2 FQGNSA. CDR3 coding DNA: TGTGCCAGCAGCCCAGGGGTGGTTGGTACGCAGTATTTT. This codes for CASSPGVVGTQYF.

The V and J genes are TRBV5-1 and TRBJ1-3; 7 nucleotides agree with TRBD1. The CDR3 has 14 residues. V lost 5 bases, J lost 3 bases, and 5 bases stayed unmatched. Germline V gene data show CDR1 as SGHRS and CDR2 as YFSETQ. DNA of the CDR3: TGCGCCAGCAGATCAGGGGGTAATGGAAACACCATATATTTT. This translates into CASRSGGNGNTIYF.

The chain has TRBV10-3 and TRBJ2-7; a weak D match, TRBD2 (6 bases). This CDR3 is built from 15 residues. With 4 bases removed from V and 7 bases from J, the gap between germline ends came to 20 bases. The V gene's germline CDR1 is ENHRY and CDR2 SYGVKD. The CDR3 sequence: CAISVGGNPLREQYF. Written as DNA, the CDR3 is TGTGCCATCAGTGTCGGGGGAAACCCCCTTCGGGAGCAGTACTTC.

This chain joins TRBV10-3 and TRBJ2-1, with a weak D call TRBD1 (5 bases). CDR3 size: 14 residues. Per the germline V gene, CDR1 is ENHRY and CDR2 is SYGVKD. V dropped 5 bases and J dropped 7 bases, with 15 bases sitting between them. CDR3 in amino acids: CAISIGDIRNEQFF. CDR3 sequence (DNA): TGTGCCATCAGTATAGGGGATATTAGAAATGAGCAGTTCTTC.

In this sample, this clonotype turned up many times. The V and J genes are TRBV5-1 and TRBJ2-1; D is unclear. V was clipped by 2 bases and J by 7 bases, with 19 bases between them. This CDR3 region has 16 residues. Per germline, CDR1 SGHRS and CDR2 YFSETQ. CDR3 coding DNA: TGCGCCAGCAGCTTACTCTTCCCGGCGGATGGGAATGAGCAGTTCTTC. This codes for CASSLLFPADGNEQFF.

V is TRBV5-6 and J is TRBJ2-1, with a tentative D call TRBD1 (6 bases). This CDR3 has 14 residues. From germline, CDR1 is SGHDT and CDR2 YYEEEE. The ends were cut back, 0 bases at V and 5 bases at J, with 9 bases in the middle. The CDR3 region has the DNA TGTGCCAGCAGCTTGGACAGGGCCAACAATGAGCAGTTCTTC. Its protein product is CASSLDRANNEQFF.

The chain combines TRBV20-1 with TRBJ2-7, with D tentatively TRBD1 or TRBD2 (5 bases each). The CDR3 totals 14 residues. Germline CDR1 DFQATT, CDR2 SNEGSKA (reference sequence). V lost 2 bases and J 5 bases, leaving 16 bases between the germline ends. The CDR3 is CSARYLVRGDEQYF. CDR3 DNA sequence: TGCAGTGCTAGATACCTAGTAAGAGGGGACGAGCAGTACTTC.

This clonotype was observed a few times. The chain employs TRBV4-1 and TRBJ2-3, with TRBD2 as a possible D gene (6 bases). V dropped 3 bases and J dropped 0 bases, with 13 bases sitting between them. The CDR3 length is 16 residues. Germline CDR1 MGHRA, CDR2 YSYEKL. CDR3 region: CASSHFAGTSTDTQYF. The CDR3 DNA is TGCGCCAGCAGCCACTTCGCGGGGACTAGCACAGATACGCAGTATTTT.

The J gene is TRBJ2-7, the V gene TRBV7-9; unclear D gene. Germline loops: CDR1 SEHNR, CDR2 FQNEAQ (reference sequence). This CDR3 contains 14 residues. V was shortened by 5 bases and J by 6 bases, with 17 bases between the two germline ends. The CDR3 DNA follows: TGTGCCAGCAGCCCCGGGCCCGTGTCCACCGAGCAGTACTTC. It yields the protein CASSPGPVSTEQYF.

The chain employs TRBV6-6 and TRBJ1-1; D not resolved. The CDR3 has 12 amino acids. CDR1 and CDR2 from the germline V gene are MNHNY and SVGAGI (reference sequence). V lost 6 bases, J lost 6 bases, and 11 bases lay in between. The CDR3 reads CASSRQVAEAFF. The CDR3 bases are TGTGCCAGCAGCCGTCAGGTGGCTGAAGCTTTCTTT.

This clonotype was detected only a few times. The V and J genes are TRBV4-2 and TRBJ2-4, with TRBD1 matching over 8 bases. Germline V gives CDR1 LGHNA, CDR2 YNFKEQ. The CDR3 sequence is 16 residues long. J was trimmed by 5 bases and V by 2 bases; bases with no gene match: 8. CDR3 DNA sequence: TGTGCCAGCAGCCAAAATCTCAGGGGGCGCGAAAACATTCAGTACTTC. Translated: CASSQNLRGRENIQYF.

This clonotype was counted between two and nine times. V usage is TRBV2 and J usage is TRBJ1-6; D not certain. Germline CDR1 reads SNHLY; CDR2 reads FYNNEI. The germline V and J ends were trimmed by 4 bases and 0 bases, with 10 bases remaining between them. The CDR3 has 16 amino acids. CDR3 sequence reads: CASSGPRSSYNSPLHF. The CDR3 DNA is TGTGCCAGCAGTGGACCGCGGAGCTCCTATAATTCACCCCTCCACTTT. Supplemented by reference TRBV2 and TRBJ1-6, the full variable domain reads EPEVTQTPSHQVTQMGQEVILRCVPISNHLYFYWYRQILGQKVEFLVSFYNNEISEKSEIFDDQFSVERPDGSNFTLKIRSTKLEDSAMYFCASSGPRSSYNSPLHFGNGTRLTVT.

This chain connects TRBV6-2 or TRBV6-3 to TRBJ2-1, with 9 bases matching TRBD2. Germline V CDR1 and CDR2: MNHEY, SVGEGT. This CDR3 comprises 15 residues. Germline trimming cut 6 bases from V and 7 bases from J; bases unmatched to any gene: 10. As DNA, the CDR3 is TGTGCCAGCAGACGTTTGGCGGGGGGGAGTAATGAGCAGTTCTTC. Protein product: CASRRLAGGSNEQFF.

This clonotype came up many times. The V and J genes are TRBV12-3 or TRBV12-4 and TRBJ1-3; D ambiguous. V was clipped by 4 bases and J by 4 bases, with 14 bases between them. The CDR3 is made up of 15 amino acids. CDR3 residues: CASSSSAYRGNTIYF. As DNA, the CDR3 is TGTGCCAGCAGTTCAAGCGCCTACAGAGGAAACACCATATATTTT.

This clonotype has more than one count but fewer than ten. The rearrangement uses TRBV5-1 and TRBJ2-1; tentative D call: TRBD2 (6 bases). CDR1 SGHRS and CDR2 YFSETQ come from the germline V gene. This CDR3 region has 14 residues. The V end was cut by 4 bases, the J end by 8 bases, with 16 bases between. CDR3 loop: CASSPRAGSHEQFF. In DNA, the CDR3 is TGCGCCAGCAGCCCACGAGCGGGTAGCCATGAGCAGTTCTTC.

In its sample, this clonotype was seen a few times. At one end the junction does not follow the germline gene, possibly because of a read error. V gene TRBV2 combines with J gene TRBJ1-1; 7 positions match TRBD1. The CDR3 is 14 amino acids. Per germline, CDR1 SNHLY and CDR2 FYNNEI. The CDR3 sequence: CASSPGGPNAEAFF. CDR3 coding DNA: TGTGCCAGCAGCCCAGGGGGGCCGAACGCTGAAGCTTTCTTT.

This clonotype was seen only a few times. Here the CDR3 DNA reads TGTGCCAGCATTGCCGAGGACACTGGGGCCAACGTCCTGACTTTC. Translation: CASIAEDTGANVLTF. The chain couples TRBV12-3 or TRBV12-4 to TRBJ2-6, with D perhaps TRBD1 (5 bases). Trimming removed 7 bases from V and 2 bases from J, with 12 bases in between. CDR3 size: 15 residues.

The CDR3 sequence is CASSVQTGGAGTGELFF. The CDR3 coding sequence is TGCGCCAGCAGCGTACAAACAGGGGGCGCCGGCACCGGGGAGCTGTTTTTT. The rearrangement joins TRBV4-1 to TRBJ2-2; 9 bases are a match to TRBD1. CDR1 MGHRA and CDR2 YSYEKL come from the germline V gene. The CDR3 sequence is 17 residues long. With 5 bases clipped from V and 4 bases from J, the junction kept 11 bases outside the gene matches.

The table lists this clonotype with a few counts. The genes are TRBV25-1 and TRBJ2-2; D gene uncertain. The germline V gene has CDR1 MGHDK and CDR2 SYGVNS. The V gene lost 8 bases and the J gene lost 5 bases, with 12 bases spanning the gap. The CDR3 is 13 residues long. Written as DNA, the CDR3 is TGTGCCAGCTCCTTCGCGCGGACCGGGGAGCTGTTTTTT. Amino acids: CASSFARTGELFF.

The sample holds many counts of this clonotype. At one end the junction does not follow the germline gene, possibly because of a read error. This sequence joins TRBV7-2 and TRBJ2-1; 10 bases map to TRBD1. Germline lookup yields CDR1 SGHTA and CDR2 FQGNSA. CDR3 size: 16 residues. CDR3 DNA: TGTGCCAGCAGCCCCGCAGGGACAGGGGTCTACCATGAGCAGTTCTTC. Amino acid sequence: CASSPAGTGVYHEQFF.

In this sample, this clonotype turned up a few times. For the CDR3, the DNA is TGTGCCAGCAGCGCGGACAGGGTTATTTCCAATGAGCAGTTCTTC. Amino acids: CASSADRVISNEQFF. The rearrangement joins TRBV9 to TRBJ2-1; 8 bases match TRBD1. CDR1 SGDLS and CDR2 YYNGEE come from the germline V gene. The CDR3 runs 15 residues. The trim removed 3 bases at V and 6 bases at J, leaving 8 bases unmatched.

This clonotype came up a few times. This rearrangement joins TRBV20-1 to TRBJ1-5; no clear D. CDR3 length equals 12 residues. Germline CDR1 is DFQATT and CDR2 is SNEGSKA (reference sequence). V lost 6 bases to trimming and J lost 7 bases, with 13 bases between them. The CDR3 DNA reads as TGCAGTGCCCACGACGGTCAACAGCCCCAGCATTTT. Amino acid sequence: CSAHDGQQPQHF.

As concerns this clonotype: A read error may explain this, as a much larger clone is one base away. The V gene is TRBV5-1, the J gene TRBJ2-1, with D maybe TRBD1 (7 bases). This CDR3 has 15 residues. V was cut by 2 bases and J by 7 bases, with 16 bases left in between. CDR1 SGHRS and CDR2 YFSETQ come from the germline V gene. This CDR3 reads CASSFAGGLGNEQFF. In DNA form, the CDR3 reads TGCGCCAGCAGCTTCGCAGGGGGACTGGGGAATGAGCAGTTCTTC. The full variable domain, rest sourced from reference TRBV5-1 and TRBJ2-1, is KAGVTQTPRYLIKTRGQQVTLSCSPISGHRSVSWYQQTPGQGLQFLFEYFSETQRNKGNFPGRFSGRQFSNSRSEMNVSTLELGDSALYLCASSFAGGLGNEQFFGPGTRLTVL.

This clonotype was detected a few times. This sequence joins TRBV29-1 and TRBJ1-4, with 11 bases matching TRBD1. V lost 6 bases, J lost 7 bases, and 4 bases stayed unmatched. CDR1 SQVTM and CDR2 ANQGSEA come from the germline V gene. The CDR3 contains 13 residues. The CDR3 coding sequence is TGCAGCGTACGGACAGGGGGCGTTGAAAAACTGTTTTTT. Its translation is CSVRTGGVEKLFF.

The rearrangement joins TRBV6-1 to TRBJ2-7; unclear D gene. V lost 5 bases, J lost 1 base, and 12 bases lay in between. The germline V gene has CDR1 MNHNS and CDR2 SASEGT. The CDR3 extends over 14 amino acids. The CDR3 reads CASSTTGTSYEQYF. The CDR3 bases are TGTGCCAGCAGTACCACGGGTACTTCCTACGAGCAGTACTTC.

The J gene is TRBJ2-1, the V gene TRBV19; weak D call: TRBD2 (6 bases). Germline CDR1 reads LNHDA; CDR2 reads SQIVND (reference sequence). V was pared by 3 bases and J by 4 bases, with 13 bases between. This CDR3 has 15 amino acids. CDR3 residues: CASSMEGLFYNEQFF. In nucleotides, the CDR3 is TGTGCCAGTAGTATGGAGGGGCTTTTTTACAATGAGCAGTTCTTC. The variable domain in full, completed from reference TRBV19 and TRBJ2-1, reads DGGITQSPKYLFRKEGQNVTLSCEQNLNHDAMYWYRQDPGQGLRLIYYSQIVNDFQKGDIAEGYSVSREKKESFPLTVTSAQKNPTAFYLCASSMEGLFYNEQFFGPGTRLTVL.

The chain links TRBV24-1 to TRBJ2-5; 7 bases are shared with TRBD1. The germline V gene encodes CDR1 KGHDR and CDR2 SFDVKD. Trimming cost V 3 bases and J 4 bases; bases outside gene matches: 7. The CDR3 extends over 15 amino acids. CDR3 protein: CATSDNTGDRETQYF. As DNA, the CDR3 is TGTGCCACCAGTGATAATACTGGGGACAGAGAGACCCAGTACTTC.

Only a few counts were recorded for this clonotype. The V call is TRBV10-3, the J call TRBJ1-1, with 8 bases lining up with TRBD1. There are 15 residues in the CDR3. Germline loops: CDR1 ENHRY, CDR2 SYGVKD. After removal of 4 bases from V and 4 bases from J, the junction contained 8 bases not matched to a gene. The CDR3 DNA reads TGTGCCATCAGTGCTGCTACAGGGGGGTCCACTGAAGCTTTCTTT. Protein sequence: CAISAATGGSTEAFF.

This clonotype has only a few counts. The chain links TRBV12-3 or TRBV12-4 to TRBJ2-7; TRBD2 might be the D (5 bases). The length of the CDR3 is 17 residues. Trimming left V 3 bases short and J 3 bases short, with 21 bases between. DNA for the CDR3: TGTGCCAGCAGTTTCAGCTTCCGAGACGGAGGAGACTACGAGCAGTACTTC. Protein product: CASSFSFRDGGDYEQYF.